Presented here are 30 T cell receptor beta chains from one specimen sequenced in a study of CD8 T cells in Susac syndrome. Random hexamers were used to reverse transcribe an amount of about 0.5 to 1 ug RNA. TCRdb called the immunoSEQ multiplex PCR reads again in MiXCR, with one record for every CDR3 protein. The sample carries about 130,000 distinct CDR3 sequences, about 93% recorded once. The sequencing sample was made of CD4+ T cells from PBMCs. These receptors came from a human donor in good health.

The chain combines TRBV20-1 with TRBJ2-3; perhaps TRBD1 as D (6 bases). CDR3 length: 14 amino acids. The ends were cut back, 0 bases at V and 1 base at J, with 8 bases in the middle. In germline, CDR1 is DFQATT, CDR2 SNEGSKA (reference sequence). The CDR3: CSARDPGGTDTQYF. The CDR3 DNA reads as TGCAGTGCTAGAGATCCAGGGGGCACAGATACGCAGTATTTT.

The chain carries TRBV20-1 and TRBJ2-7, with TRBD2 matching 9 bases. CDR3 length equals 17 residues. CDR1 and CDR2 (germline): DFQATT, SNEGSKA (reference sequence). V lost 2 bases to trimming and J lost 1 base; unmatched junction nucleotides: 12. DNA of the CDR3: TGCAGTGCTAGATCCAGCCGATGGCGGGAGGGATCCTACGAGCAGTACTTC. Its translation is CSARSSRWREGSYEQYF.

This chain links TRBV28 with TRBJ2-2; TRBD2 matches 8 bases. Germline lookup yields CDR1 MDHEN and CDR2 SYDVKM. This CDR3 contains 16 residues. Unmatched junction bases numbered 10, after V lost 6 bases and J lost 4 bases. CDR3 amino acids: CASSSPRRGGTGELFF. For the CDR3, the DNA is TGTGCCAGCAGCTCACCGCGACGGGGGGGCACCGGGGAGCTGTTTTTT.

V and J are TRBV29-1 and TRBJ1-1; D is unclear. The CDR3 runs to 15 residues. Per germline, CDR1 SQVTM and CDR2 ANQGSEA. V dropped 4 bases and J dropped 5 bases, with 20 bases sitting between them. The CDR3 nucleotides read TGCAGCGTTGTCTCTGGGTCCTTAAGAGGGACTGAAGCTTTCTTT. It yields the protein CSVVSGSLRGTEAFF.

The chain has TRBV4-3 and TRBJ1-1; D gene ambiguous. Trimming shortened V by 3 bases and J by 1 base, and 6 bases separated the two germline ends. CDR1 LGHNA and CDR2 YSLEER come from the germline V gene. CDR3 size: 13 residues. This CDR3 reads CASSQHRNTEAFF. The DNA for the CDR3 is TGCGCCAGCAGCCAGCACAGGAACACTGAAGCTTTCTTT.

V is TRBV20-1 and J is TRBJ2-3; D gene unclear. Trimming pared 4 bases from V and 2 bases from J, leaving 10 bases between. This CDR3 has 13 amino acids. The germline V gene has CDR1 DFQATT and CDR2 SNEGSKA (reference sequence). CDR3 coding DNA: TGCAGTGCTAACAAGGCAGCCACAGATACGCAGTATTTT. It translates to CSANKAATDTQYF.

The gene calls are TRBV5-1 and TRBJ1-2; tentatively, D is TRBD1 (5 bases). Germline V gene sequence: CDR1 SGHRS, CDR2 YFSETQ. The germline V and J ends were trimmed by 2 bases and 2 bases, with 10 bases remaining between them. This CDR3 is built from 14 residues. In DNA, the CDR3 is TGCGCCAGCAGCTTTCGAGGGGTGAACTATGGCTACACCTTC. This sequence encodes CASSFRGVNYGYTF. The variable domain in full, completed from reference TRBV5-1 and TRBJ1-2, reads KAGVTQTPRYLIKTRGQQVTLSCSPISGHRSVSWYQQTPGQGLQFLFEYFSETQRNKGNFPGRFSGRQFSNSRSEMNVSTLELGDSALYLCASSFRGVNYGYTFGSGTRLTVV.

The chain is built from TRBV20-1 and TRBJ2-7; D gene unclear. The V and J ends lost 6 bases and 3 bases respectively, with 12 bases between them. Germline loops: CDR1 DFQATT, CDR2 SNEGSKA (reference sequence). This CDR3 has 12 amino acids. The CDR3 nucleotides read TGCAGTGCCTTAACCCCCATCTACGAGCAGTACTTC. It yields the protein CSALTPIYEQYF.

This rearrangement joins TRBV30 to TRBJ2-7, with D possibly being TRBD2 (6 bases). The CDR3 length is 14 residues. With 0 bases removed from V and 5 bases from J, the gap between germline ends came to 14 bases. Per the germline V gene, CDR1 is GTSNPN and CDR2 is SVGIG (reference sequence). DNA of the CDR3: TGTGCCTGGAGTGTAGGCGGGATTATCAACGAGCAGTACTTC. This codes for CAWSVGGIINEQYF.

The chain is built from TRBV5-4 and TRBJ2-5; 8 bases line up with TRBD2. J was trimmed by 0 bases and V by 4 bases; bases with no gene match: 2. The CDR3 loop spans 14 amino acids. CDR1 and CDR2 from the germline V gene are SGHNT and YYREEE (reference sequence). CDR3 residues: CASSVTSDQETQYF. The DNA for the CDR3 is TGTGCCAGCAGCGTGACTAGCGACCAAGAGACCCAGTACTTC. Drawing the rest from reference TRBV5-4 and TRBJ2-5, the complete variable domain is ETGVTQSPTHLIKTRGQQVTLRCSSQSGHNTVSWYQQALGQGPQFIFQYYREEENGRGNFPPRFSGLQFPNYSSELNVNALELDDSALYLCASSVTSDQETQYFGPGTRLLVL.

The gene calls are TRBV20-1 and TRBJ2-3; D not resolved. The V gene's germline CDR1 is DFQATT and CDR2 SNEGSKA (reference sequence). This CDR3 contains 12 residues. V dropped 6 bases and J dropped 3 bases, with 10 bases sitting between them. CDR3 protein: CSAWRRTDTQYF. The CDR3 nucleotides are TGCAGTGCCTGGCGAAGGACAGATACGCAGTATTTT.

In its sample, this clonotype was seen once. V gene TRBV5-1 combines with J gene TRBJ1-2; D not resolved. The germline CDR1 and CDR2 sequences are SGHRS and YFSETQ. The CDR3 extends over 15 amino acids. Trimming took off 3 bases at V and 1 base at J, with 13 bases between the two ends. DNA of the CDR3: TGCGCCAGCAGCTCCACCCCAGATGTTAACTATGGCTACACCTTC. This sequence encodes CASSSTPDVNYGYTF.

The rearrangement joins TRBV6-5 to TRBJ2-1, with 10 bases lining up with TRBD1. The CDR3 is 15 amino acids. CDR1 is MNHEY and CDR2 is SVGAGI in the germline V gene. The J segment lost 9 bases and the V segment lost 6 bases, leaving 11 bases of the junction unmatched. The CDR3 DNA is TGTGCCAGCAGACCCTCGGGACAGGGGATCGGTGAGCAGTTCTTC. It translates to CASRPSGQGIGEQFF.

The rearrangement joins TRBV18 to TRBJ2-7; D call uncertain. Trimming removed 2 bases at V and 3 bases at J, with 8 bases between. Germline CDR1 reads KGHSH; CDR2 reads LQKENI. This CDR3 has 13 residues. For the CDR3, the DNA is TGTGCCAGCTCACCAACCAACAACTACGAGCAGTACTTC. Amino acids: CASSPTNNYEQYF.

CDR3 in amino acids: CASSLASGRADTQYF. The CDR3 bases are TGTGCCAGCAGCTTAGCTAGCGGGAGGGCAGATACGCAGTATTTT. This rearrangement joins TRBV7-2 to TRBJ2-3; 11 bases line up with TRBD2. Losses at the gene ends were 0 bases for V and 4 bases for J; bases not matched to a gene: 0. CDR3 length: 15 residues. The germline gives CDR1 SGHTA, CDR2 FQGNSA.

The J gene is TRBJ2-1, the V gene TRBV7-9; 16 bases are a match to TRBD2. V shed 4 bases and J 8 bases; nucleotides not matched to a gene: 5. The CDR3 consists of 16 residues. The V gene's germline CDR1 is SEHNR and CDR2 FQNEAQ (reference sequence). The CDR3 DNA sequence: TGTGCCAGCAGCTCCGGGACTAGCGGGAGGGGATATGAGCAGTTCTTC. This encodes CASSSGTSGRGYEQFF. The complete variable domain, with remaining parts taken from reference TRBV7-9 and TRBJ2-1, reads DTGVSQNPRHKITKRGQNVTFRCDPISEHNRLYWYRQTLGQGPEFLTYFQNEAQLEKSRLLSDRFSAERPKGSFSTLEIQRTEQGDSAMYLCASSSGTSGRGYEQFFGPGTRLTVL.

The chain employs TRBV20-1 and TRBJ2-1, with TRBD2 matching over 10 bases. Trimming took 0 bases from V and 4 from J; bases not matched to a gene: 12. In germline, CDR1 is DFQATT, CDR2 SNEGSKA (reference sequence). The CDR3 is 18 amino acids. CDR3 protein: CSARDPGLAGERYNEQFF. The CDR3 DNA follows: TGCAGTGCTAGAGATCCGGGTCTAGCGGGAGAGCGATACAATGAGCAGTTCTTC.

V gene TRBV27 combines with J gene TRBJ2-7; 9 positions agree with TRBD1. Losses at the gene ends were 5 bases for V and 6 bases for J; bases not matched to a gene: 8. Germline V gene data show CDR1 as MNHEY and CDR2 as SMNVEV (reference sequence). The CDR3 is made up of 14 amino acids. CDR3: CASSARDRAREQYF. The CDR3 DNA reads TGTGCCAGCAGTGCCCGGGACAGGGCTCGCGAGCAGTACTTC.

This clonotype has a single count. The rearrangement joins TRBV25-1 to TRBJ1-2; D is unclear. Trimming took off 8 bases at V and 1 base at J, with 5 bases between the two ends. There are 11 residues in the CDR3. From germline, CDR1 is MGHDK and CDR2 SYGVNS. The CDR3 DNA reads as TGTGCCAGCTACTTTAACTATGGCTACACCTTC. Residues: CASYFNYGYTF.

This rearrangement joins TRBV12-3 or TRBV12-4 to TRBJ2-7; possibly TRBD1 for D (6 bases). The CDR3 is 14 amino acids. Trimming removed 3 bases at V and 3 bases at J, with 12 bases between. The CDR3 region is CASSFLDRNYEQYF. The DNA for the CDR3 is TGTGCCAGCAGTTTCCTTGACAGGAACTACGAGCAGTACTTC.

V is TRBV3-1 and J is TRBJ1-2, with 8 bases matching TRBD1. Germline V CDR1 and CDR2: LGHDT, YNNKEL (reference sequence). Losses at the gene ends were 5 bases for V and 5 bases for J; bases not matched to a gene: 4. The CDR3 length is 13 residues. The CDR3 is CASSVQGGYGYTF. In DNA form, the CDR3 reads TGTGCCAGCAGCGTACAGGGGGGTTATGGCTACACCTTC.

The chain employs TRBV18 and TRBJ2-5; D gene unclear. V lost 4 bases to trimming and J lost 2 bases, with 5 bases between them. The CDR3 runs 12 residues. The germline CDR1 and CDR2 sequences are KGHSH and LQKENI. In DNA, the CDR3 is TGTGCCAGCTCACGCCTTCAAGAGACCCAGTACTTC. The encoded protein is CASSRLQETQYF.

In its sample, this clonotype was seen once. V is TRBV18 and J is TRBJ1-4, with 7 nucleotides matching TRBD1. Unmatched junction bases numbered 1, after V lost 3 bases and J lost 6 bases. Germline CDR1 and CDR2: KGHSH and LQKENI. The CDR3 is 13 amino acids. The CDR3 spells CASSPGQDEKLFF. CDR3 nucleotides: TGTGCCAGCTCACCTGGACAGGATGAAAAACTGTTTTTT.

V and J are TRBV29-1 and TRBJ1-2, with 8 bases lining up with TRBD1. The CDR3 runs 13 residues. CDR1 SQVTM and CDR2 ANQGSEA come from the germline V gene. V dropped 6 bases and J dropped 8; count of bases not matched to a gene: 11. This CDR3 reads CSVKDRGRGGYTF. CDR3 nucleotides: TGCAGCGTGAAAGACAGGGGAAGAGGAGGCTACACCTTC.

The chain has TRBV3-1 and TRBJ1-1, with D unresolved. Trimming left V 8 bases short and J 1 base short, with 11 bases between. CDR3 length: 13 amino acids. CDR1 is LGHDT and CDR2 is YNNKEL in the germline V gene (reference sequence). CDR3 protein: CASASGRNTEAFF. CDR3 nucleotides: TGTGCCAGCGCCTCCGGACGGAACACTGAAGCTTTCTTT.

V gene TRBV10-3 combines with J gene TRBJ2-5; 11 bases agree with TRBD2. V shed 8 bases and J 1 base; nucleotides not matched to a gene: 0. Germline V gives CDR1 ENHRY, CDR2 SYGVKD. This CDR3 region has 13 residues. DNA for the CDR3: TGTGCCATCGGACTAGCGGGCCAAGAGACCCAGTACTTC. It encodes CAIGLAGQETQYF.

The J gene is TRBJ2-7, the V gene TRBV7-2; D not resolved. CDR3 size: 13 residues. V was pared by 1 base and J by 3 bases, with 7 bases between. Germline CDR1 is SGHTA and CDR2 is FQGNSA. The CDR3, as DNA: TGTGCCAGCAGCTTAGTCGGCTTCTACGAGCAGTACTTC. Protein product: CASSLVGFYEQYF. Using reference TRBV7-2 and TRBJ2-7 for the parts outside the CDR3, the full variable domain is GAGVSQSPSNKVTEKGKDVELRCDPISGHTALYWYRQSLGQGLEFLIYFQGNSAPDKSGLPSDRFSAERTGGSVSTLTIQRTQQEDSAVYLCASSLVGFYEQYFGPGTRLTVT.

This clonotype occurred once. The CDR3 region has the DNA TGTGCCAGCAGTGAAACGGGCTCTGGAAACACCATATATTTT. Its protein product is CASSETGSGNTIYF. This chain connects TRBV6-1 to TRBJ1-3; D unclear. CDR3 length: 14 residues. From germline, CDR1 is MNHNS and CDR2 SASEGT. The germline V and J ends were trimmed by 2 bases and 0 bases, with 5 bases remaining between them.

The CDR3 DNA follows: TGTGCCAGCAGACGGGACAGGGGGAACACCGGGGAGCTGTTTTTT. It is translated as CASRRDRGNTGELFF. The V gene is TRBV2, the J gene TRBJ2-2; 10 bases align to TRBD1. CDR1 is SNHLY and CDR2 is FYNNEI in the germline V gene. CDR3 length equals 15 residues. J lost 1 base, V lost 6 bases, and 2 bases had no gene match.

The CDR3, as DNA: TGTGCCAGCAGTTATCGGGATCGAACTGAAGCTTTCTTT. This encodes CASSYRDRTEAFF. The V gene is TRBV6-5, the J gene TRBJ1-1; no clear D gene. V dropped 3 bases and J dropped 5 bases, with 10 bases sitting between them. The CDR3 totals 13 residues. Germline V gene sequence: CDR1 MNHEY, CDR2 SVGAGI.